This note documents a single TCR beta chain sequence. Antigen: not known. This record comes from a study of T cell repertoires in cytomegalovirus infection. Study at large: HLA-C-restricted CMV epitopes, recently identified, and well-studied HLA-B-restricted ones were used by the study. Through public TCR beta signatures, both CMV infection and matching HLA type were indicated.

TCRdb used MiXCR to reprocess the reads, holding one entry per CDR3 protein. Of some 350,000 distinct CDR3 sequences listed, around a third are singletons. Regarding the study as a whole: Individuals carrying CMV plus the relevant HLA were identified by cumulative frequency of public TCR beta families.

V was pared by 1 base and J by 6 bases, with 3 bases of the junction left unmatched. The CDR3 is 13 amino acids. The source was cultured PBMCs, collected from culture after CMV antigen stimulation. The chain couples TRBV12-3 or TRBV12-4 to TRBJ2-7; the match to TRBD1 covers 7 bases. The receptor's source is a human donor in good health (CMV status not recorded). Some clones in this sample may be carry-over from other donors' samples. The CDR3, as DNA: TGTGCCAGCAGTTTAGTACCAGGGGGCGAGCAGTACGTC. Its translation: CASSLVPGGEQYV.